This T cell receptor (beta chain) stems from a study of cytomegalovirus exposure and HLA in healthy donors. Study observations and caveats: Reportedly, a later analysis found an Asian-associated ancestry cluster had fewer N-insertions than the roughly 700-donor mean. The productive fraction for most TCR beta V segments was about 87% or about 30% in an earlier analysis. Association with HLA alleles at 0.05 false discovery rate was found for about 17,000 TCR beta sequences in a later analysis.

This PCR relied on a set of 60 Vbeta primers and 13 Jbeta primers. Profiled with immunoSEQ multiplex PCR; TCRdb holds only in-frame clones, not every one. The sample records 35,000 to 45,000 clones, 55% to 75% being singletons. The CDR3 has 16 residues. Per germline, CDR1 SGHTA and CDR2 FQGNSA. V was shortened by 3 bases and J by 7 bases, with 20 bases between the two germline ends. In this sample, this clone turned up a few times. The antigen is unknown. J is TRBJ2-3 and V is TRBV7-2, with D perhaps TRBD1 (6 bases). The specimen was PBMCs. The receptor was derived from a man between 60 and 75 years old in good health and CMV-seropositive. CDR3 in amino acids: CASSLVPGTIIHTQYF. The CDR3 DNA is TGTGCCAGCAGCTTGGTCCCAGGGACAATAATCCATACGCAGTATTTT.